This T cell receptor (beta chain) was documented in a study of OX40 agonist ivuxolimab in advanced cancers. Only in-frame clones appear in the TCRdb table, and some are missing; sequencing was by immunoSEQ multiplex PCR. The sample records 35,000 to 50,000 clones, 85% to 90% being singletons. General observations from the study: Some patients who did not respond also had low normalized T-cell clonal expansion. Clonal expansion was seen in CD4+ and CD8+ blood T cells by week 6 at 0.1 to 3.0 mg/kg.

Worth noting for this clone: Antigen: not known.

The material was CD4+ or CD8+ T cells sorted from blood, obtained in a trial of the OX40 agonist ivuxolimab. The sequence derives from an adult with an advanced solid tumor such as melanoma, head and neck, liver or kidney cancer.

The CDR3 protein is CASSPPGAPSSYEQYF. As DNA, the CDR3 is TGTGCCAGTAGTCCCCCTGGGGCGCCTAGCTCCTACGAGCAGTACTTC. The V and J genes are TRBV19 and TRBJ2-7, with a tentative D call TRBD1 (5 bases). The germline V gene has CDR1 LNHDA and CDR2 SQIVND (reference sequence). V gave up 5 bases and J gave up 0 bases, with 17 bases separating them. This CDR3 comprises 16 residues.